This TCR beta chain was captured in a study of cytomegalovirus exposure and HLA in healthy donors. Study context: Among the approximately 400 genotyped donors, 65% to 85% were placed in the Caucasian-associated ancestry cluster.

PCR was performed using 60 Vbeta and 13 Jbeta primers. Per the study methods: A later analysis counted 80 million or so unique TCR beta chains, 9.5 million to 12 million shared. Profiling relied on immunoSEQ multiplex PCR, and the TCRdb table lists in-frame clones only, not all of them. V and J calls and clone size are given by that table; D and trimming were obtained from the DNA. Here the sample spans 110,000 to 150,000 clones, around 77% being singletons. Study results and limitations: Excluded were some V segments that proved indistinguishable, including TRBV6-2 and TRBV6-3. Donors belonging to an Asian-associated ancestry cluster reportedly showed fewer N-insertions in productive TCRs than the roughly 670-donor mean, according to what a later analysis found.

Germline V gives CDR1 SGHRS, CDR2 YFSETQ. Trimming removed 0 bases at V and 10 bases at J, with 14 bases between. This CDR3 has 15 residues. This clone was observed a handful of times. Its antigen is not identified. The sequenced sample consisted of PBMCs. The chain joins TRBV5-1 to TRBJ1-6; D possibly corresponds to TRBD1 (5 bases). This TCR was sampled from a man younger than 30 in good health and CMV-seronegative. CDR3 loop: CASSLGFGGPSPLHF. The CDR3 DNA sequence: TGCGCCAGCAGCTTGGGATTCGGGGGTCCATCACCCCTCCACTTT.